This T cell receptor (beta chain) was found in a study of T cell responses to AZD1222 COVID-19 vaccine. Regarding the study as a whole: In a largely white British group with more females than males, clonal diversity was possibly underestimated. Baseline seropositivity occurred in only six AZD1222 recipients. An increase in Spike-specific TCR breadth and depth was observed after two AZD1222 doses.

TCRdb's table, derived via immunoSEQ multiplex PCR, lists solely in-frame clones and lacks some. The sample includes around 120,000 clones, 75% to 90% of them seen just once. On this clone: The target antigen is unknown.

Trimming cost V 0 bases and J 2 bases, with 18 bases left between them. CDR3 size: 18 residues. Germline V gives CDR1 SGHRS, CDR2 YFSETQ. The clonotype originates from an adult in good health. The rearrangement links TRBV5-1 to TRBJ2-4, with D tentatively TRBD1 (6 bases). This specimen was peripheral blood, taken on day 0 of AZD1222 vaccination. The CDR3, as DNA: TGCGCCAGCAGCTTGGCCCCACAGGGATGGGAGACCAAAAACATTCAGTACTTC. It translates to CASSLAPQGWETKNIQYF.